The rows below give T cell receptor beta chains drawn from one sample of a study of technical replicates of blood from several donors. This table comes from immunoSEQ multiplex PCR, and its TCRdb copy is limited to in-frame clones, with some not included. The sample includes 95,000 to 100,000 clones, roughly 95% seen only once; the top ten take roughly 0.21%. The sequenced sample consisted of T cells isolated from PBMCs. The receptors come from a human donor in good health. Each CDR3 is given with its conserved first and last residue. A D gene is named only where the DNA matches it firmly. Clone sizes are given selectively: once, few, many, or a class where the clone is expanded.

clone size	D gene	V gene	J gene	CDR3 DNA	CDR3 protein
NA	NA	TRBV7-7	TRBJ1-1	TGTGCCAGCAGCCGAGACTGGAACACTGAAGCTTTCTTT	CASSRDWNTEAFF
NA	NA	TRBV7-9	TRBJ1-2	TGTGCCAGCAGCTTTCCTAGCAGCGTTAACTATGGCTACACCTTC	CASSFPSSVNYGYTF
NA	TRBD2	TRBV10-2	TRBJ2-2	TGCGCCAGCAGACCCAGGGAGGGCACCGGGGAGCTGTTTTTT	CASRPREGTGELFF
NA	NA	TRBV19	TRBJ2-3	TGTGCCAGTAGTACCCGACTGAGCACAGATACGCAGTATTTT	CASSTRLSTDTQYF
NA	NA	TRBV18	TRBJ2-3	TGTGCCAGCTCAGCCCCCGGGGCAGATACGCAGTATTTT	CASSAPGADTQYF
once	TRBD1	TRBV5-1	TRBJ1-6	TGCGCCAGCCGCGGGACAGCGGATTCACCCCTCCACTTT	CASRGTADSPLHF
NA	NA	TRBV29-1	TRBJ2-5	TGCAGCGGGAGGGGTCAAGAGACCCAGTACTTC	CSGRGQETQYF
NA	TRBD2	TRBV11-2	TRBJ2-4	TGTGCCAGCAGCGTTAGCGGGAGGCAAAACATTCAGTACTTC	CASSVSGRQNIQYF
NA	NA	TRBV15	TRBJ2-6	TGTGCCACCAGCAGAGCAAGTACGCATCCCCCCAACATTGGGGCCAACGTCCTGACTTTC	CATSRASTHPPNIGANVLTF
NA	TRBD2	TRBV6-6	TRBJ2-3	TGTGCCAGCAGTTGGCCTAGCGGGGCAGGAGAGAGTACGCAGTATTTT	CASSWPSGAGESTQYF
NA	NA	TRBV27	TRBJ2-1	TGTGCCAGCAGTTTTCAGGGCCCCAATGAGCAGTTCTTC	CASSFQGPNEQFF
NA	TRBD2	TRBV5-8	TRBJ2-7	TGTGCCAGCAGCTTGGGCGGGAGAATCTACGAGCAGTACTTC	CASSLGGRIYEQYF
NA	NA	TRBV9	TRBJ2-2	TGTGCCAGCAGCGCTCGACAGGATCCAACCGGGGAGCTGTTTTTT	CASSARQDPTGELFF
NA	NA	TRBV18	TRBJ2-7	TGTGCCAGCTCACCATCCGTCTCCTACGAGCAGTACTTC	CASSPSVSYEQYF
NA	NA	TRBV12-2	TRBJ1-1	TGTACAAGTCGCCTCGGTCCTCAGAACACTGAAGCTTTCTTT	CTSRLGPQNTEAFF
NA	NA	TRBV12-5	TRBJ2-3	TGTGCTAGTGGTTTCCCCACGCAGGCCGTTACGCAGTATTTT	CASGFPTQAVTQYF
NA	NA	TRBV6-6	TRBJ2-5	TGTGCCAGCAGTCATACAGCCCAAGAGACCCAGTACTTC	CASSHTAQETQYF
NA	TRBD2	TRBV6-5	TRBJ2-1	TGTGCCAGCAGTTACTCGGGCGGGAGGCCTCATGAGCAGTTCTTC	CASSYSGGRPHEQFF
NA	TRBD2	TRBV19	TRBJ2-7	TGTGCCAGTAGTATAGCGAGCGGGACTAGGGACTACGAGCAGTACTTC	CASSIASGTRDYEQYF
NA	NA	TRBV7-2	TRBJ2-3	TGTGCCAGCAGCAGAAAGGGGGTAGCTCTTAGCACAGATACGCAGTATTTT	CASSRKGVALSTDTQYF
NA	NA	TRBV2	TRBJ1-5	TGTGCCAGCAGGTCGGGGGGGGTTTATCAGCCCCAGCATTTT	CASRSGGVYQPQHF
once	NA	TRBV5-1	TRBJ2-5	TGCGCCAGCAGCCTTAACGGGAGTCCGGGTGAGACCCAGTACTTC	CASSLNGSPGETQYF
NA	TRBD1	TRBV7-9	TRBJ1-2	TGTGCCAGCAGCGCCCGGGACAGGAGCTATGGCTACACCTTC	CASSARDRSYGYTF
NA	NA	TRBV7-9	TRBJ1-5	TGTGCCAGCAGCATAGGCGTAGAGCCCCAGCATTTT	CASSIGVEPQHF
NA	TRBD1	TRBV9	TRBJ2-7	TGTGCCAGCAGCGGTAGTCCCGCCGGGACAGGGGGCCCCTACGAGCAGTACTTC	CASSGSPAGTGGPYEQYF
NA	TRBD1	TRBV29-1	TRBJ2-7	TGCAGCGTTGAAGATCCTGGGACAGGGCAAGAGCAGTACTTC	CSVEDPGTGQEQYF
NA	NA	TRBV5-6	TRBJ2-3	TGTGCCAGCAGCCTACCCTCGGATACGCAGTATTTT	CASSLPSDTQYF
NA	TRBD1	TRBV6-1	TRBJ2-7	TGTGCCAGCTGGGACAGACCCTACGAGCAGTACTTC	CASWDRPYEQYF
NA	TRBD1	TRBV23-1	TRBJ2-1	TGCGCCAGCAGTCAATCTCGAAAAGGGACAGGTGGTCGGAATGAGCAGTTCTTC	CASSQSRKGTGGRNEQFF
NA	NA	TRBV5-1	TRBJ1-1	TGCGCCAGCAGCCTAACAGAGAACACTGAAGCTTTCTTT	CASSLTENTEAFF
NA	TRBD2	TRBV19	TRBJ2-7	TGTGCCAGTAGCGTGGGCGGGAGCTCCTACGAGCAGTACTTC	CASSVGGSSYEQYF
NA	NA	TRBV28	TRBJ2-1	TGTGCCAGCAGTTACCCTTGGGGGCAGGACAATGAGCAGTTCTTC	CASSYPWGQDNEQFF
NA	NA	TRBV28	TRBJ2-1	TGTGCCAGCAGTTTACGCCTCAGTGCAGGGCTTTCCTACAATGAGCAGTTCTTC	CASSLRLSAGLSYNEQFF
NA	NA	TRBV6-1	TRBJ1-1	TGTGCCAGCAGTGAAGCCTACTATGGTGCTTTCTTT	CASSEAYYGAFF
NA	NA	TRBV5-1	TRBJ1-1	TGCGCCAGCAGCTTGGGGACGGGGGGTCCCCCTGAAGCTTTCTTT	CASSLGTGGPPEAFF
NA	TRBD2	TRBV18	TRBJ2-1	TGTGCCAGCTCACCAGCTAGCGGGAGGAATGGACGGGAGCAGTTCTTC	CASSPASGRNGREQFF
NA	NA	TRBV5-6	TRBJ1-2	TGTGCCAGCAGCTCTTCGGGGAACTATGGCTACACCTTC	CASSSSGNYGYTF
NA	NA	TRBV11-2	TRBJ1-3	TGTGCCAGCAGCTTAGTCTGGGGGCCTGGAAACACCATATATTTT	CASSLVWGPGNTIYF
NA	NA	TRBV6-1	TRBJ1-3	TGTGCCAGCAGTGAAGCGCGGGCCTTGGGAAACACCATATATTTT	CASSEARALGNTIYF
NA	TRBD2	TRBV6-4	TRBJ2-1	TGTGCCAGCAGCCGACTAGCGGGAGGGCAGTACAATGAGCAGTTCTTC	CASSRLAGGQYNEQFF
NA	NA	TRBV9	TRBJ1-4	TGTGCCAGCAGCGTAGGGTCAGGGTTAGTTGAAAAACTGTTTTTT	CASSVGSGLVEKLFF
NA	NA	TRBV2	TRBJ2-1	TGTGCCAGCAGTGTAGCAGGGGAAAGAGCCTACAATGAGCAGTTCTTC	CASSVAGERAYNEQFF
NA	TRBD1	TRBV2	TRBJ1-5	TGTGCCAGCGGGGGGACAGGGGAGGTCAATCAGCCCCAGCATTTT	CASGGTGEVNQPQHF
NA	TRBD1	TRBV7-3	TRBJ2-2	TGTGCCAGCAGCTTATCCCAAACGACAGGGCACACCGGGGAGCTGTTTTTT	CASSLSQTTGHTGELFF
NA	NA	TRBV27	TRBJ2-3	TGTGCCAGCAGCTTACTAACGCTAGATACGCAGTATTTT	CASSLLTLDTQYF
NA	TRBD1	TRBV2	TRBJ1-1	TGTGCCAGCGGTGGAGGGACAGTAGGCGAGGAAGCTTTCTTT	CASGGGTVGEEAFF
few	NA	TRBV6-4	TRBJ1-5	TGTGCCAGCAGTGAGACAGAGTTAGGCAATCAGCCCCAGCATTTT	CASSETELGNQPQHF
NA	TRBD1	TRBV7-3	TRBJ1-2	TGTGCCAGCAGCCGGGACAGGTTCACCGGCTATGGCTACACCTTC	CASSRDRFTGYGYTF
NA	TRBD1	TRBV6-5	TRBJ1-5	TGTGCCAGCACCGAAGGACAGGGTCCTAATCAGCCCCAGCATTTT	CASTEGQGPNQPQHF
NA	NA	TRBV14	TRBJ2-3	TGTGCCAGCAGCCTTTATGGAGGCCGCACAGATACGCAGTATTTT	CASSLYGGRTDTQYF
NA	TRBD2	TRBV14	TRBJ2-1	TGTGCCAGCAGCCAACATAGCGGGTCCTCCTACAATGAGCAGTTCTTC	CASSQHSGSSYNEQFF
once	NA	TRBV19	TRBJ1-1	TGTGCCACCTCGACCCAGGGACACCAGAACACTGAAGCTTTCTTT	CATSTQGHQNTEAFF
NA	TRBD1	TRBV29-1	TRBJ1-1	TGCAGCGCCAACCCCCGACAGGGTGCCACTGAAGCTTTCTTT	CSANPRQGATEAFF
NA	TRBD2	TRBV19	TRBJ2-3	TGTGCCAGTAGTATTGGACTAGCGGGTTCAGATACGCAGTATTTT	CASSIGLAGSDTQYF
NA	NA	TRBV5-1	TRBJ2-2	TGCGCCAGCAGCCTTGGGAGGACAGGTCACACCGGGGAGCTGTTTTTT	CASSLGRTGHTGELFF